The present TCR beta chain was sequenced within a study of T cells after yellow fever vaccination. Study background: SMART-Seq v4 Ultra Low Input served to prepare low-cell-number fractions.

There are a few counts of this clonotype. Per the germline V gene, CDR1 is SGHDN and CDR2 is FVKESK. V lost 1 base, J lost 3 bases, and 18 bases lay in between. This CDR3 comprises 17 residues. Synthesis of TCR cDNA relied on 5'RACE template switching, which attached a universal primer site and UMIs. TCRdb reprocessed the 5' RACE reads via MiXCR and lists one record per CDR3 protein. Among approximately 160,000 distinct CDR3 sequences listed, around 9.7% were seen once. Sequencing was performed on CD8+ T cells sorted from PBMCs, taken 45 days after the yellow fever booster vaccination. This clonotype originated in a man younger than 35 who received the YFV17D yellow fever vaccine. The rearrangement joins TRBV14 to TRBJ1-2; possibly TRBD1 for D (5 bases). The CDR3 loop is CASSQGQGPPRDYGYTF. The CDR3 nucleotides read TGTGCCAGCAGCCAAGGGCAGGGCCCCCCCAGGGACTATGGCTACACCTTC.